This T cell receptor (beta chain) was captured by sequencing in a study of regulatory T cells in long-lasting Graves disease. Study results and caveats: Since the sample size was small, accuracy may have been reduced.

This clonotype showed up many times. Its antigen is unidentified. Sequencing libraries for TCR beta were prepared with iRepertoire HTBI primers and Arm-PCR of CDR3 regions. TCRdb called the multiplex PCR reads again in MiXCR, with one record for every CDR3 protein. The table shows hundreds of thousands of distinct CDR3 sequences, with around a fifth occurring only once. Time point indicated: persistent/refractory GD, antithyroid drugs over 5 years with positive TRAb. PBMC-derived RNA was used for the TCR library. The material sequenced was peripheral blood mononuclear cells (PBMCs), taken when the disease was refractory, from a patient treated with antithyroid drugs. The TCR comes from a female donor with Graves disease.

The CDR3 coding sequence is TGTGCCAGCAGTCAGATGGGACAGGGAAATGAAAAACTGTTTTTT. It translates to CASSQMGQGNEKLFF. The chain combines TRBV6-1 with TRBJ1-4, with 9 bases aligning to TRBD1. The length of the CDR3 is 15 residues. Germline V gene data show CDR1 as MNHNS and CDR2 as SASEGT. V trimming: 5 bases; J trimming: 5 bases; junction bases outside the gene matches: 6.